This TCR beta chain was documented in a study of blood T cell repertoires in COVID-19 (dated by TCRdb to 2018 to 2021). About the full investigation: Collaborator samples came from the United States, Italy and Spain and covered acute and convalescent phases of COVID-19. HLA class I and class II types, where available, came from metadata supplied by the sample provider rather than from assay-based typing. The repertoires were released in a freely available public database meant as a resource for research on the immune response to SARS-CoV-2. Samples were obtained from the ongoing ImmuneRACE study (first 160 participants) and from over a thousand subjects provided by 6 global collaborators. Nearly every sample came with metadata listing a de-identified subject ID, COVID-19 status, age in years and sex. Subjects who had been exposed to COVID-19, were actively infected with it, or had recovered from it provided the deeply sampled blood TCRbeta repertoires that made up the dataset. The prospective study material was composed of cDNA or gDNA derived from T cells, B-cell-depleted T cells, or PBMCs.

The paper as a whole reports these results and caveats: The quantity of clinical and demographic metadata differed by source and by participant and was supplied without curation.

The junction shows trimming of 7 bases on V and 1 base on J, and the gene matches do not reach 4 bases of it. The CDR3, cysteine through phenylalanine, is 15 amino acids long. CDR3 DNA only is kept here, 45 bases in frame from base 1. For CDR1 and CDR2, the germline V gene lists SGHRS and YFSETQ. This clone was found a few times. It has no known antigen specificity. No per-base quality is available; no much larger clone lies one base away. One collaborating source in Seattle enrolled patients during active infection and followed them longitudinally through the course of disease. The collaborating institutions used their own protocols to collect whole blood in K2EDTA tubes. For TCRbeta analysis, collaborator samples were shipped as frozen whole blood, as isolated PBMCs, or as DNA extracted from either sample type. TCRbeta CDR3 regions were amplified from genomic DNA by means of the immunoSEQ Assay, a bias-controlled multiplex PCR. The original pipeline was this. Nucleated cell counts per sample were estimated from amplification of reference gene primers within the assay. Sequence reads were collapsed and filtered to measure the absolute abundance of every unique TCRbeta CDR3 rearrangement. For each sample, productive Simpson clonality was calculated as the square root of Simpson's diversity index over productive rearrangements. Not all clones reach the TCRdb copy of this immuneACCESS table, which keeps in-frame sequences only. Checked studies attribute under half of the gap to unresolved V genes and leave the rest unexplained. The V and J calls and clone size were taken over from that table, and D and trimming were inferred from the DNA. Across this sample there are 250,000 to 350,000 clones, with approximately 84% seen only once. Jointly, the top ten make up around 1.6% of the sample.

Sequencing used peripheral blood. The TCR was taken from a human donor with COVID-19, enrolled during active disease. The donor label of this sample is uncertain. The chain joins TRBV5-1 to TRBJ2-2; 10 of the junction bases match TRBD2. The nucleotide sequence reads TGCGCCAGCGAGGCTAGCGGGAGGAACACCGGGGAGCTGTTTTTT. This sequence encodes CASEASGRNTGELFF.